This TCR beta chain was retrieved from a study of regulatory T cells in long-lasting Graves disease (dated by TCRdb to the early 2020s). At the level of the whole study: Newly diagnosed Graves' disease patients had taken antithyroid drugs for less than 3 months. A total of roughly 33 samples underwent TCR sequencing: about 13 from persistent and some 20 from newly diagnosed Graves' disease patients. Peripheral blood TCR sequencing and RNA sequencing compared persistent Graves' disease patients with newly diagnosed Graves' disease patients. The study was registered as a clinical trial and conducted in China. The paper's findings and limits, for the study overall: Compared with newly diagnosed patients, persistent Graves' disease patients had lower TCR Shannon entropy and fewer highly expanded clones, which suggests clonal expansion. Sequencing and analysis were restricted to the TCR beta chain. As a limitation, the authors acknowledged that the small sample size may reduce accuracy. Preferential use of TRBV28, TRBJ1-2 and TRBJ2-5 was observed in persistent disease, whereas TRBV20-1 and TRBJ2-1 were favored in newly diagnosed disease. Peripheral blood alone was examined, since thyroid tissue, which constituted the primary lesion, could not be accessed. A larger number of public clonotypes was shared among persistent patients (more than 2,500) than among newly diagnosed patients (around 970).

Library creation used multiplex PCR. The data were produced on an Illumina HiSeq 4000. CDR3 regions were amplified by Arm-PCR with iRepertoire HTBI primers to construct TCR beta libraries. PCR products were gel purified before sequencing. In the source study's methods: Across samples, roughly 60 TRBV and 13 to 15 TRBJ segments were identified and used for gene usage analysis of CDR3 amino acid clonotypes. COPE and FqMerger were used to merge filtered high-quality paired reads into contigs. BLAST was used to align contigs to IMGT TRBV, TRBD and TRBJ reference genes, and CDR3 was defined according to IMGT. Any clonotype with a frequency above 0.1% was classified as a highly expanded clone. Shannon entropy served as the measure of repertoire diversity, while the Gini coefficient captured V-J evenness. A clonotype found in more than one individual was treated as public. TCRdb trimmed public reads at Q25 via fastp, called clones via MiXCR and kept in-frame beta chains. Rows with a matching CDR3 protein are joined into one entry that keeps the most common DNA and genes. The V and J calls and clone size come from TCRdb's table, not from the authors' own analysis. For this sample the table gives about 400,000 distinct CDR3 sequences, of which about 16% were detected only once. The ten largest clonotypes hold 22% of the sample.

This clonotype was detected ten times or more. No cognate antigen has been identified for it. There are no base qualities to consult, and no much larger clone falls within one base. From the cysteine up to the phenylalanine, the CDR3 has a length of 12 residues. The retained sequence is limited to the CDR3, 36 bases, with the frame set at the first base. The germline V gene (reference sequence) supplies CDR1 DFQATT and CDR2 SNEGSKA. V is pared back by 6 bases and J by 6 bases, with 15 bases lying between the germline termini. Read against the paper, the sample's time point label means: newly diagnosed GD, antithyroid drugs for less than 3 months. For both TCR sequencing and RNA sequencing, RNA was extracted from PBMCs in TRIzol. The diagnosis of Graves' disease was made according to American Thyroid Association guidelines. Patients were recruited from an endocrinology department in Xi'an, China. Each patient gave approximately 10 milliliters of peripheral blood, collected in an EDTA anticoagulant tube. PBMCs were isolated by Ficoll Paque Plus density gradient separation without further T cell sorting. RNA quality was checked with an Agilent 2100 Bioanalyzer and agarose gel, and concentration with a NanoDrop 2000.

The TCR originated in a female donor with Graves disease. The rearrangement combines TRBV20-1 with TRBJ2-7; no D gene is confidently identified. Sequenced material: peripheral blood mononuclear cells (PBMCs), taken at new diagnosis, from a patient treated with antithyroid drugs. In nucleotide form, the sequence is TGCAGTGCCCGACCACCGAACCGCGAGCAGTACTTC. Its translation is CSARPPNREQYF.